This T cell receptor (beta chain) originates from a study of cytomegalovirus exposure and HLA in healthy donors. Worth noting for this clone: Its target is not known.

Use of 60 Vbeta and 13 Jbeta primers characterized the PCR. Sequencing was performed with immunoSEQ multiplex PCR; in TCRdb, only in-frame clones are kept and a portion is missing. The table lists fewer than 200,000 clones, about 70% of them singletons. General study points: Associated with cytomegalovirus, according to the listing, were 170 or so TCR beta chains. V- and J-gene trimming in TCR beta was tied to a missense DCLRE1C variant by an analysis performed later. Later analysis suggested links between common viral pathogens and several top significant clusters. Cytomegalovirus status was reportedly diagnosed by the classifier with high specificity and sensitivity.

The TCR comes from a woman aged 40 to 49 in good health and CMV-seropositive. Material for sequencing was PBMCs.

DNA of the CDR3: TGTGCCAGCAGCGTAGATGGGACTAGCGGCAATGAGCAGTTCTTC. Translation: CASSVDGTSGNEQFF. The chain carries TRBV9 and TRBJ2-1, with 11 bases fitting TRBD2. Trimming took 0 bases from V and 6 from J; bases not matched to a gene: 2. From germline, CDR1 is SGDLS and CDR2 YYNGEE. The CDR3 runs 15 residues. Looking up the rest from reference TRBV9 and TRBJ2-1 gives the full variable domain: DSGVTQTPKHLITATGQRVTLRCSPRSGDLSVYWYQQSLDQGLQFLIQYYNGEERAKGNILERFSAQQFPDLHSELNLSSLELGDSALYFCASSVDGTSGNEQFFGPGTRLTVL.